The 12 T cell receptor beta chains in this list originate from one sample, sequenced in a study of blood T cell repertoires in COVID-19. Repertoires were generated with immunoSEQ multiplex PCR, while TCRdb's copy carries only in-frame clones and drops some. The data show approximately 210,000 clones, over 75% seen once. Sample: PBMCs or T cells enriched from blood (not recorded which). All receptors come from a man aged 30-40 years with acute COVID-19.

The V call is TRBV14, the J call TRBJ1-6; 9 bases match TRBD1. The V segment lost 4 bases and the J segment 9 bases; nucleotides outside the gene matches: 7. The CDR3 consists of 15 residues. CDR1 and CDR2 from the germline V gene are SGHDN and FVKESK. CDR3 sequence reads: CASSPNRGRSSPLHF. The CDR3 DNA reads TGTGCCAGCAGCCCAAACAGGGGGCGGAGTTCACCCCTCCACTTT.

This sequence joins TRBV5-1 and TRBJ2-5, with TRBD2 as a possible D gene (6 bases). The V and J ends lost 3 bases and 5 bases respectively, with 11 bases between them. The CDR3 has 13 residues. The germline gives CDR1 SGHRS, CDR2 YFSETQ. The CDR3 DNA follows: TGCGCCAGCAGCTGGACCGGGGGTGAGACCCAGTACTTC. It yields the protein CASSWTGGETQYF.

In its sample, this clone was seen once. The chain is built from TRBV19 and TRBJ1-1; 9 positions match TRBD1. Looked up from germline, CDR1 is LNHDA and CDR2 is SQIVND (reference sequence). The CDR3 is 18 residues long. J was trimmed by 0 bases and V by 2 bases; bases with no gene match: 10. CDR3 bases: TGTGCCAGTAGTATATTAGGGGGGACAGGGCGATTGAACACTGAAGCTTTCTTT. It specifies CASSILGGTGRLNTEAFF.

The V and J genes are TRBV19 and TRBJ2-2; TRBD1 is a possible D gene (5 bases). The CDR3 is 16 amino acids. Trimming removed 10 bases at V and 1 base at J, with 19 bases between. CDR1 is LNHDA and CDR2 is SQIVND in the germline V gene (reference sequence). CDR3 region: CATSNRFGVNTGELFF. The CDR3 DNA is TGTGCCACCTCGAACAGGTTCGGCGTGAACACCGGGGAGCTGTTTTTT.

The chain is built from TRBV27 and TRBJ1-3; D gene uncertain. This CDR3 comprises 16 residues. Germline V gives CDR1 MNHEY, CDR2 SMNVEV (reference sequence). Trimming shortened V by 0 bases and J by 2 bases, and 11 bases separated the two germline ends. The CDR3 sequence: CASSLSREFAGNTIYF. The CDR3 DNA reads as TGTGCCAGCAGTTTATCGAGGGAATTTGCTGGAAACACCATATATTTT.

V is TRBV24-1 and J is TRBJ2-6, with a possible D match to TRBD2 (6 bases). The CDR3 is 16 residues long. The germline gives CDR1 KGHDR, CDR2 SFDVKD. Trimming cost V 2 bases and J 2 bases, with 9 bases left between them. CDR3 DNA: TGTGCCACCAGTGATTCCGGCGGGGCTGGGGCCAACGTCCTGACTTTC. Protein sequence: CATSDSGGAGANVLTF.

The chain has TRBV7-7 and TRBJ1-1; D unresolved. Trimming removed 2 bases at V and 3 bases at J, with 7 bases between. Germline CDR1 SSHAT, CDR2 FNYEAQ (reference sequence). The CDR3 is 13 residues long. CDR3 region: CASSLSSDTEAFF. The CDR3 DNA follows: TGTGCCAGCAGCTTATCGTCTGACACTGAAGCTTTCTTT.

This rearrangement joins TRBV29-1 to TRBJ2-4, with 7 nucleotides matching TRBD2. CDR1 and CDR2 (germline): SQVTM, ANQGSEA. After removal of 4 bases from V and 8 bases from J, the junction contained 11 bases not matched to a gene. The CDR3 runs to 14 residues. The CDR3 DNA is TGCAGCGTTGTCGAGCCTACACGGGGGGACATTCAGTACTTC. Its protein is CSVVEPTRGDIQYF.

This clone was seen just once. DNA of the CDR3: TGTGCCAGCAGTGAAAGTAGGCGGGAGGAAGCTTTCTTT. Its translation: CASSESRREEAFF. This rearrangement joins TRBV6-1 to TRBJ1-1, with D unclear. The CDR3 length is 13 residues. Trimming removed 2 bases at V and 8 bases at J, with 12 bases between. Germline V gene data show CDR1 as MNHNS and CDR2 as SASEGT.

V and J are TRBV5-1 and TRBJ1-1, with D uncertain. The CDR3 has 13 amino acids. CDR1 is SGHRS, CDR2 YFSETQ, per germline. V lost 6 bases and J lost 6, with 15 bases in between. The CDR3 region is CASNPNFGAEAFF. CDR3 coding DNA: TGCGCCAGCAACCCAAACTTCGGGGCTGAAGCTTTCTTT.

As concerns this clone: An end of the junction differs from the germline gene, which may be a read error. The chain uses TRBV4-1 and TRBJ2-1; 10 nucleotides line up with TRBD2. The CDR3 is 15 amino acids. CDR1 is MGHRA, CDR2 YSYEKL, per germline. CDR3 sequence: CASSPLLAGNNEQLF. For the CDR3, the DNA is TGCGCCAGCAGCCCGTTACTAGCGGGGAACAATGAGCAGCTCTTC.

The gene calls are TRBV7-6 and TRBJ1-3; 9 nucleotides line up with TRBD1. Trimming removed 4 bases from V and 2 bases from J; junction bases left unmatched: 0. This CDR3 has 14 amino acids. Germline loops: CDR1 SGHVS, CDR2 FNYEAQ. This chain's CDR3 is CASSWDRAGNTIYF. The CDR3 bases are TGTGCCAGCAGCTGGGACAGGGCTGGAAACACCATATATTTT.